This T cell receptor (beta chain) is drawn from a study of Graves' ophthalmopathy and Graves' hyperthyroidism. Trimming took off 4 bases at V and 7 bases at J, with 17 bases between the two ends. The germline V gene has CDR1 SEHNR and CDR2 FQNEAQ (reference sequence). There are 15 residues in the CDR3. The sequenced template was RNA, covering the TCR beta CDR3 region. RT-PCR was first run with HTBI primers, then multiplex PCR in a second round. One entry per CDR3 protein, called by TCRdb with MiXCR from the multiplex PCR reads. Of 900,000 to 1,200,000 distinct CDR3 sequences detected, about 35% appear once; the ten largest clones hold around 10%.

The specimen was peripheral blood or thyroid tissue (not recorded which). This TCR was recovered from an adult man with Graves' hyperthyroidism. The rearrangement links TRBV7-9 to TRBJ2-1, with a weak D call TRBD2 (6 bases). In DNA form, the CDR3 reads TGTGCCAGCAGCTCACTAGCCCCTACCTCAAATGAGCAGTTCTTC. Its protein is CASSSLAPTSNEQFF.